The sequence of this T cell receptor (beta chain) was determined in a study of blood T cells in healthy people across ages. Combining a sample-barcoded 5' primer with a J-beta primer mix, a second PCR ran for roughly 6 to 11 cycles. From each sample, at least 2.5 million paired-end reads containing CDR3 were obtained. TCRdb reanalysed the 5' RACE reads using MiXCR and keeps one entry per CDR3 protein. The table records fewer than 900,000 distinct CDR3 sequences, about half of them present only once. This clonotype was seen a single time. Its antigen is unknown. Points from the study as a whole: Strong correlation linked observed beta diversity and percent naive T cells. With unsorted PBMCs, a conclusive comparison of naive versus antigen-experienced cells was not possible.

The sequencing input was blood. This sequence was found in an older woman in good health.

The CDR3 DNA follows: TGTGCCAGCTTGAGGGCCAATGAGCAGTACTTC. Amino acids: CASLRANEQYF. This chain connects TRBV6-2 or TRBV6-3 to TRBJ2-1, with a possible D match to TRBD2 (5 bases). TRBJ2-7 matches the DNA end more closely, so the J call is doubtful. The V gene's germline CDR1 is MNHEY and CDR2 SVGEGT. The CDR3 extends over 11 amino acids.